Sequencing of this TCR beta chain was carried out in a study of T cell clonotyping in hematopoietic cell transplantation. Sequencing was performed with immunoSEQ multiplex PCR; in TCRdb, only in-frame clones are kept and a portion is missing. The sample lists about 69,000 clones, just under 95% occurring once. With regard to this clone: What it binds is not known.

Per germline, CDR1 MNHEY and CDR2 SVGAGI. CDR3 size: 12 residues. After removal of 11 bases from V and 7 bases from J, the junction contained 10 bases not matched to a gene. Study results and limitations: At the given depth, recipient repertoires were over 97% de novo clonotypes. After transplant, recipient diversity fell while pathologically expanded clonotypes grew through day 180.

Sequencing was carried out using peripheral blood mononuclear cells. V is TRBV6-5 and J is TRBJ1-1; 7 positions agree with TRBD1. The receptor was isolated from a middle-aged man in good health. Some clones in this sample may be carry-over from other donors' samples. The CDR3 bases are TGTGCCGTACAGGGGATAGGATATGAAGCTTTCTTT. This encodes CAVQGIGYEAFF.